This is a list of T cell receptor beta chains from one sample in a study of shared clonotypes between healthy human individuals. Sequencing was performed with immunoSEQ multiplex PCR; in TCRdb, only in-frame clones are kept and a portion is missing. The data show about 1.1 million clones, more than 75% seen once. The sample was memory CD4+ T cells from PBMCs. These receptor sequences come from a young man in good health. Some clones in this sample may be carry-over from other donors' samples. Each CDR3 is given with its conserved first and last residue. The D gene is left open where the match is weak. Clone size is stated in some rows and not others, as once, few, many or a class when expanded.

V gene: TRBV5-4
J gene: TRBJ1-2
D gene: -
clone size: -
CDR3 DNA: TGTGCCAGCAGTTCCGACGCTAACTATGGCTACACCTTC
CDR3 protein: CASSSDANYGYTF

V gene: TRBV29-1
J gene: TRBJ2-5
D gene: -
clone size: -
CDR3 DNA: TGCAGCGTTGAAATTCGCGAGACCCAGTACTTC
CDR3 protein: CSVEIRETQYF

V gene: TRBV28
J gene: TRBJ2-1
D gene: TRBD2
clone size: once
CDR3 DNA: TGTGCCAGCAGTCTGGCTAGCGGGAGCTCCTACAATGAGCAGTTCTTC
CDR3 protein: CASSLASGSSYNEQFF

V gene: TRBV9
J gene: TRBJ2-1
D gene: -
clone size: -
CDR3 DNA: TGTGCCAGCAGCGTAGTAGCCCTAGCCGATGAGCAGTTCTTC
CDR3 protein: CASSVVALADEQFF

V gene: TRBV5-6
J gene: TRBJ2-7
D gene: TRBD1
clone size: -
CDR3 DNA: TGTGCCAGCAGCTTAGGCTGGACAGGGTCCCACGAGCAGTACTTC
CDR3 protein: CASSLGWTGSHEQYF

V gene: TRBV28
J gene: TRBJ2-5
D gene: TRBD2
clone size: -
CDR3 DNA: TGTGCCAGCAGTCTAGCGGGGAGGGGCTCAGAGACCCAGTACTTC
CDR3 protein: CASSLAGRGSETQYF

V gene: TRBV15
J gene: TRBJ1-3
D gene: -
clone size: -
CDR3 DNA: TGTGCCACCAGCAGAGACAGGAGAAGTGGAAACACCATATATTTT
CDR3 protein: CATSRDRRSGNTIYF

V gene: TRBV7-9
J gene: TRBJ2-2
D gene: TRBD1
clone size: -
CDR3 DNA: TGTGCCAGCAGCTCGAGGACAGGGCACACCGGGGAGCTGTTTTTT
CDR3 protein: CASSSRTGHTGELFF

V gene: TRBV19
J gene: TRBJ2-1
D gene: -
clone size: -
CDR3 DNA: TGTGCCAGTAGGAAGAAAGAGGATGAGCAGTTCTTC
CDR3 protein: CASRKKEDEQFF

V gene: TRBV2
J gene: TRBJ1-5
D gene: TRBD1
clone size: -
CDR3 DNA: TGTGCCAGCAATCCAGAACAGGGGATGAAGCCCCAGCATTTT
CDR3 protein: CASNPEQGMKPQHF

V gene: TRBV11-3
J gene: TRBJ2-2
D gene: -
clone size: many
CDR3 DNA: TGTGCCAGCTCCGCCACCGGGGAGCTGTTTTTT
CDR3 protein: CASSATGELFF

V gene: TRBV27
J gene: TRBJ2-3
D gene: -
clone size: few
CDR3 DNA: TGTGCCAGCAGATGGCGGGCATCTAGCACAGATACGCAGTATTTT
CDR3 protein: CASRWRASSTDTQYF

V gene: TRBV16
J gene: TRBJ1-5
D gene: TRBD1
clone size: once
CDR3 DNA: TGTGCCAGCAGCCCGACGACAGGGGTAAACCAGCCCCAGCATTTT
CDR3 protein: CASSPTTGVNQPQHF

V gene: TRBV19
J gene: TRBJ1-3
D gene: -
clone size: -
CDR3 DNA: TGTGCCAGCCGCAGACAGACCTCTGGAAACACCATATATTTT
CDR3 protein: CASRRQTSGNTIYF

V gene: TRBV9
J gene: TRBJ2-3
D gene: -
clone size: -
CDR3 DNA: TGTGCCAGCAGCGTTTTCCCGGAGCCTCACCCAGGCACAGATACGCAGTATTTT
CDR3 protein: CASSVFPEPHPGTDTQYF

V gene: TRBV5-1
J gene: TRBJ2-2
D gene: TRBD1
clone size: -
CDR3 DNA: TGCGCCAGCAGCCCGGGACAGGGGTTAATTACCGGGGAGCTGTTTTTT
CDR3 protein: CASSPGQGLITGELFF

V gene: TRBV19
J gene: TRBJ2-6
D gene: TRBD2
clone size: -
CDR3 DNA: TGTGCCAGTAGAAACAGGGGCCTTTGGACTAGCGGGAACCGCTCTGGGGCCAACGTCCTGACTTTC
CDR3 protein: CASRNRGLWTSGNRSGANVLTF

V gene: TRBV28
J gene: TRBJ1-2
D gene: -
clone size: -
CDR3 DNA: TGTGCCAGCAGTTTCAGGGCGAGGGGCTACACCTTC
CDR3 protein: CASSFRARGYTF

V gene: TRBV12-5
J gene: TRBJ2-7
D gene: -
clone size: -
CDR3 DNA: TGTGCTAGTGGTTTGTCCCTATCAGAGCGGGTTCCTCCGGCCGAGCAGTACTTC
CDR3 protein: CASGLSLSERVPPAEQYF

V gene: TRBV10-3
J gene: TRBJ2-7
D gene: -
clone size: few
CDR3 DNA: TGTGCCACCCAAGCGTCCCCTAATGACGAGCAGTACTTC
CDR3 protein: CATQASPNDEQYF

V gene: TRBV5-1
J gene: TRBJ2-2
D gene: -
clone size: -
CDR3 DNA: TGCGCCAGCACCACGACATCGAACACCGGGGAGCTGTTTTTT
CDR3 protein: CASTTTSNTGELFF

V gene: TRBV25-1
J gene: TRBJ2-2
D gene: -
clone size: -
CDR3 DNA: TGTGCCAGCAGTGTGCCGAACACCGGGGAGCTGTTTTTT
CDR3 protein: CASSVPNTGELFF

V gene: TRBV9
J gene: TRBJ2-1
D gene: -
clone size: once
CDR3 DNA: TGTGCCAGCAGCGTAGGCCCCGTGCGGGACTACAATGAGCAGTTCTTC
CDR3 protein: CASSVGPVRDYNEQFF

V gene: TRBV30
J gene: TRBJ2-7
D gene: TRBD1
clone size: -
CDR3 DNA: TGTGCCTGGAGTGCAGGGGGCTTTATTTACGAGCAGTACTTC
CDR3 protein: CAWSAGGFIYEQYF

V gene: TRBV2
J gene: TRBJ2-1
D gene: TRBD1
clone size: -
CDR3 DNA: TGTGCCAGCACCTGGGACAGTTCCTACAATGAGCAGTTCTTC
CDR3 protein: CASTWDSSYNEQFF

V gene: TRBV5-6
J gene: TRBJ1-6
D gene: -
clone size: -
CDR3 DNA: TGTGCCAGCAGCTTGGGCAGCTGGAGTGGATCACCCCTCCACTTT
CDR3 protein: CASSLGSWSGSPLHF

V gene: TRBV6-4
J gene: TRBJ2-7
D gene: -
clone size: -
CDR3 DNA: TGTGCCAGCAGTGTCGAACAGGGCTTAGAGCAGTACTTC
CDR3 protein: CASSVEQGLEQYF

V gene: TRBV7-2
J gene: TRBJ2-7
D gene: TRBD2
clone size: -
CDR3 DNA: TGTGCCAGCAGCTTAGAGATTCGGATCCCGGGACTAGGTTTCTACGAGCAGTACTTC
CDR3 protein: CASSLEIRIPGLGFYEQYF

V gene: TRBV18
J gene: TRBJ1-2
D gene: -
clone size: -
CDR3 DNA: TGTGCCAGCTCGAGGGGATCCGACTATGGCTACACCTTC
CDR3 protein: CASSRGSDYGYTF

V gene: TRBV6-7
J gene: TRBJ1-3
D gene: -
clone size: -
CDR3 DNA: TGTGCCAGCAGTTACTCGGGGATTGGGTGCGCGGCTGGAAACACCATATATTTT
CDR3 protein: CASSYSGIGCAAGNTIYF

V gene: TRBV28
J gene: TRBJ1-1
D gene: -
clone size: -
CDR3 DNA: TGTGCCACCACATCGGGCACTGAAGCTTTCTTT
CDR3 protein: CATTSGTEAFF

V gene: TRBV5-4
J gene: TRBJ2-7
D gene: TRBD1
clone size: few
CDR3 DNA: TGTGCCAGCAGCCGGGACAGGGGCTACGAGCAGTACTTC
CDR3 protein: CASSRDRGYEQYF

V gene: TRBV6-5
J gene: TRBJ2-7
D gene: -
clone size: once
CDR3 DNA: TGTGCCAGCAGTTACAGAATCGGGTCCTCCGACTTC
CDR3 protein: CASSYRIGSSDF

V gene: TRBV27
J gene: TRBJ1-2
D gene: TRBD1
clone size: -
CDR3 DNA: TGTGCCAGCAGGAGGGGTACAGGGGAGGGCTATGGCTACACCTTC
CDR3 protein: CASRRGTGEGYGYTF

V gene: TRBV25-1
J gene: TRBJ2-2
D gene: -
clone size: few
CDR3 DNA: TGTGCCAGCAGCCGACTGGGGGGCACCGGGGAGCTGTTTTTT
CDR3 protein: CASSRLGGTGELFF

V gene: TRBV28
J gene: TRBJ1-1
D gene: -
clone size: -
CDR3 DNA: TGTGCCAGCACCCCCATCTACCCGGGGCAGATGAACACTGAAGCTTTCTTT
CDR3 protein: CASTPIYPGQMNTEAFF

V gene: TRBV4-1
J gene: TRBJ2-7
D gene: TRBD2
clone size: -
CDR3 DNA: TGCGCCAGCAGCCTCGGGACTAGCGGGAGCTCCTACGAGCAGTACTTC
CDR3 protein: CASSLGTSGSSYEQYF

V gene: TRBV6-5
J gene: TRBJ2-7
D gene: TRBD2
clone size: -
CDR3 DNA: TGTGCCAGCAGTAACCCCGGGGGGTTAAACTACGAGCAGTACTTC
CDR3 protein: CASSNPGGLNYEQYF

V gene: TRBV11-3
J gene: TRBJ2-5
D gene: -
clone size: once
CDR3 DNA: TGTGCCAGCAGCCTCCGGGCGGGGTGGAAGACCCAGTACTTC
CDR3 protein: CASSLRAGWKTQYF

V gene: TRBV4-1
J gene: TRBJ2-2
D gene: TRBD2
clone size: -
CDR3 DNA: TGCGCCAGCAGCCAAACGGGACTAGCGGTAAACACCGGGGAGCTGTTTTTT
CDR3 protein: CASSQTGLAVNTGELFF

V gene: TRBV5-1
J gene: TRBJ2-3
D gene: TRBD2
clone size: -
CDR3 DNA: TGCGCCAGCAGCTTGAGCGGGGCCGGCCAGGATACGCAGTATTTT
CDR3 protein: CASSLSGAGQDTQYF

V gene: TRBV25-1
J gene: TRBJ2-7
D gene: TRBD1
clone size: -
CDR3 DNA: TGTGCCAGTTCGGGACAGGGCGCCTACGAGCAGTACTTC
CDR3 protein: CASSGQGAYEQYF

V gene: TRBV27
J gene: TRBJ1-5
D gene: TRBD1
clone size: -
CDR3 DNA: TGTGCCAGCAGTCCCCAGGGGGACTTTCAGCCCCAGCATTTT
CDR3 protein: CASSPQGDFQPQHF

V gene: TRBV18
J gene: TRBJ2-3
D gene: -
clone size: -
CDR3 DNA: TGTGCCAGCTCACCACCGCCGGGGGATACGCAGTATTTT
CDR3 protein: CASSPPPGDTQYF

V gene: TRBV14
J gene: TRBJ1-2
D gene: -
clone size: -
CDR3 DNA: TGTGCCAGCAGCCAAGCCATCGGATATCCCCGCTACACCTTC
CDR3 protein: CASSQAIGYPRYTF

V gene: TRBV18
J gene: TRBJ1-1
D gene: -
clone size: -
CDR3 DNA: TGTGCCAGCTCACCGAGGGCTATCTCGAACACTGAAGCTTTCTTT
CDR3 protein: CASSPRAISNTEAFF

V gene: TRBV28
J gene: TRBJ2-5
D gene: TRBD2
clone size: -
CDR3 DNA: TGTGCCAGCAGGCCAGGGACTAGCGGCCCGAGGACCCAGTACTTC
CDR3 protein: CASRPGTSGPRTQYF

V gene: TRBV5-8
J gene: TRBJ1-1
D gene: -
clone size: -
CDR3 DNA: TGTGCCAGCAGATCGGCGGGAGTGGCTGAAGCTTTCTTT
CDR3 protein: CASRSAGVAEAFF

V gene: TRBV27
J gene: TRBJ2-7
D gene: -
clone size: -
CDR3 DNA: TGTGCCAGCAGGGAAGCTCGGGCCGAGCAGTACTTC
CDR3 protein: CASREARAEQYF

V gene: TRBV2
J gene: TRBJ2-2
D gene: TRBD1
clone size: few
CDR3 DNA: TGTGCCAGCAGTGGGACAGGGAACACCGGGGAGCTGTTTTTT
CDR3 protein: CASSGTGNTGELFF

V gene: TRBV7-2
J gene: TRBJ1-3
D gene: -
clone size: few
CDR3 DNA: TGTGCCAGCAGCTTGTACTCTGGAAACACCATATATTTT
CDR3 protein: CASSLYSGNTIYF

V gene: TRBV15
J gene: TRBJ2-7
D gene: -
clone size: -
CDR3 DNA: TGTGCCACCGCCGGGCAGTACTTC
CDR3 protein: CATAGQYF

V gene: TRBV7-6
J gene: TRBJ1-1
D gene: TRBD1
clone size: -
CDR3 DNA: TGTGCCAGCAGCAAACGACAGGGAGGGCAGAACACTGAAGCTTTCTTT
CDR3 protein: CASSKRQGGQNTEAFF

V gene: TRBV5-1
J gene: TRBJ2-5
D gene: -
clone size: -
CDR3 DNA: TGCGCCAGCAGCTTGGCCGGGGGTACTCAGACCCAGTACTTC
CDR3 protein: CASSLAGGTQTQYF

V gene: TRBV27
J gene: TRBJ1-5
D gene: TRBD1
clone size: once
CDR3 DNA: TGTGCCAGCAGTCCACAACAGGGGGCGGGCGGCAATCAGCCCCAGCATTTT
CDR3 protein: CASSPQQGAGGNQPQHF

V gene: TRBV7-2
J gene: TRBJ2-1
D gene: TRBD2
clone size: -
CDR3 DNA: TGTGCCAGCAGCTTAACTAGCGGGAGGGCCGGGGATGAGCAGTTCTTC
CDR3 protein: CASSLTSGRAGDEQFF